The 11 T cell receptor beta chains in this list originate from one sample, sequenced in a study of shared clonotypes between healthy human individuals. Some clones are missing from TCRdb's copy, which holds only in-frame ones; the method was immunoSEQ multiplex PCR. The sample records 490,000 or so clones, 76% being singletons. The sample comprised PBMCs. Receptors were obtained from a woman in her 40s in good health. Some clones in this sample may be carry-over from other donors' samples.

This clone was observed once. The chain carries TRBV18 and TRBJ1-2, with a possible D match to TRBD1 (5 bases). CDR1 KGHSH and CDR2 LQKENI come from the germline V gene. Deletions cut 2 bases from V and 3 bases from J, with 13 bases between. CDR3 size: 15 residues. The CDR3 loop is CASSPVQEPHYGYTF. The CDR3 region has the DNA TGTGCCAGCTCACCAGTACAGGAACCGCACTATGGCTACACCTTC.

V usage is TRBV5-4 and J usage is TRBJ2-3; 7 positions match TRBD1. The CDR3 has 13 amino acids. The V gene's germline CDR1 is SGHNT and CDR2 YYREEE (reference sequence). With V trimmed by 4 bases and J by 3 bases, 2 bases remained unmatched. In DNA, the CDR3 is TGTGCCAGCAGCGAGGACAGGACAGATACGCAGTATTTT. This translates into CASSEDRTDTQYF.

This clone was recorded a few times. This sequence joins TRBV2 and TRBJ1-1; TRBD1 matches 8 bases. Germline CDR1 reads SNHLY; CDR2 reads FYNNEI. V trimming: 10 bases; J trimming: 1 base; junction bases outside the gene matches: 5. This CDR3 comprises 13 residues. The CDR3 loop reads CATTGGPNTEAFF. CDR3 in DNA: TGTGCCACCACAGGGGGACCGAACACTGAAGCTTTCTTT.

This clone was recorded only once. V and J are TRBV7-8 and TRBJ1-1; D is unclear. This CDR3 region has 17 residues. Germline loops: CDR1 SGHVS, CDR2 FQNEAQ. V lost 4 bases, J lost 1 base, and 19 bases lay in between. The CDR3 DNA sequence: TGTGCCAGCAGCTCCAGCTCCCGGTCGAATGGGAACACTGAAGCTTTCTTT. As protein: CASSSSSRSNGNTEAFF. Full variable domain (rest looked up from reference TRBV7-8 and TRBJ1-1): GAGVSQSPRYKVAKRGQDVALRCDPISGHVSLFWYQQALGQGPEFLTYFQNEAQLDKSGLPSDRFFAERPEGSVSTLKIQRTQQEDSAVYLCASSSSSRSNGNTEAFFGQGTRLTVV.

V is TRBV28 and J is TRBJ1-5; D unresolved. Germline lookup yields CDR1 MDHEN and CDR2 SYDVKM. Between the trimmed V and J ends, which lost 0 bases and 0 bases, there was a span of 6 bases. The CDR3 consists of 15 residues. The CDR3 nucleotides are TGTGCCAGCAGTTTATGGGCAAATAGCAATCAGCCCCAGCATTTT. Protein sequence: CASSLWANSNQPQHF.

The V and J genes are TRBV28 and TRBJ1-5; D is unresolved. The length of the CDR3 is 17 residues. From germline, CDR1 is MDHEN and CDR2 SYDVKM. The V end lost 2 bases, the J end lost 6 bases, and 20 bases lay between the germline ends. The CDR3, as DNA: TGTGCCAGCAGTTTAATGAAACTCCTCCAGCGAGGTCAGCCCCAGCATTTT. Protein product: CASSLMKLLQRGQPQHF.

In its sample, this clone was seen many times. The chain links TRBV5-4 to TRBJ1-2; D is possibly TRBD1 (5 bases). Germline CDR1 reads SGHNT; CDR2 reads YYREEE (reference sequence). V was shortened by 2 bases and J by 6 bases, with 20 bases between the two germline ends. The CDR3 is 16 amino acids. The CDR3 region is CASSLWATRQTHGYTF. The CDR3 DNA is TGTGCCAGCAGCTTATGGGCAACCCGACAGACCCATGGCTACACCTTC.

This clone was seen once. V is TRBV5-1 and J is TRBJ2-3; D is uncertain. From germline, CDR1 is SGHRS and CDR2 YFSETQ. Trimming removed 2 bases at V and 0 bases at J, with 4 bases between. The CDR3 is 13 amino acids. CDR3 nucleotides: TGCGCCAGCAGCTTTGGGAGCACAGATACGCAGTATTTT. This translates into CASSFGSTDTQYF. The variable domain in full, completed from reference TRBV5-1 and TRBJ2-3, reads KAGVTQTPRYLIKTRGQQVTLSCSPISGHRSVSWYQQTPGQGLQFLFEYFSETQRNKGNFPGRFSGRQFSNSRSEMNVSTLELGDSALYLCASSFGSTDTQYFGPGTRLTVL.

The chain has TRBV5-1 and TRBJ1-1, with 8 nucleotides matching TRBD1. The germline V gene has CDR1 SGHRS and CDR2 YFSETQ. J lost 5 bases, V lost 0 bases, and 6 bases had no gene match. The CDR3 loop spans 15 amino acids. CDR3 sequence: CASSLAGQGETEAFF. In DNA form, the CDR3 reads TGCGCCAGCAGCTTGGCCGGACAGGGAGAGACTGAAGCTTTCTTT.

V and J are TRBV27 and TRBJ2-1; D not certain. The CDR3 is 15 amino acids. V dropped 5 bases and J dropped 6 bases, with 17 bases sitting between them. Germline lookup yields CDR1 MNHEY and CDR2 SMNVEV (reference sequence). CDR3 in amino acids: CASSPPVGRRNEQFF. In DNA form, the CDR3 reads TGTGCCAGCAGTCCCCCCGTGGGTCGGCGCAATGAGCAGTTCTTC.

The J gene is TRBJ1-2, the V gene TRBV19; 7 bases are a match to TRBD1. The CDR3 totals 14 residues. Germline V gene sequence: CDR1 LNHDA, CDR2 SQIVND (reference sequence). With 5 bases clipped from V and 8 bases from J, the junction kept 11 bases outside the gene matches. The CDR3 DNA is TGTGCCAGTAGTCACCCCCCGCAGGGGGGGGGCTACACCTTC. Its translation is CASSHPPQGGGYTF.